The entry that follows covers one T cell receptor (beta chain) sequence. Trimming removed 7 bases from V and 3 bases from J, with 10 bases in between. The germline CDR1 and CDR2 sequences are SEHNR and FQNEAQ (reference sequence). The CDR3 totals 12 residues. TCRdb processed the RT-PCR reads anew with MiXCR; each CDR3 protein has one entry. Of 450,000 to 500,000 distinct CDR3 sequences detected, approximately 11% appear once; the ten largest clones hold 10% to 15%. This record belongs to a study of response to subunit inactivated influenza vaccine. Specimen: PBMCs from blood, collected around seven weeks after vaccination. The genes are TRBV7-9 and TRBJ2-7; D not resolved. The TCR was taken from a man in his fifties or sixties who received an inactivated influenza vaccine. The CDR3 nucleotides read TGTGCCAGCAAGCCGATGGACTACGAGCAGTACTTC. Its translation is CASKPMDYEQYF.